The 16 T cell receptor beta chains below were found in one sample sequenced in a study of cytomegalovirus exposure and HLA in healthy donors. This PCR relied on a set of 60 Vbeta primers and 13 Jbeta primers. Sequencing used immunoSEQ multiplex PCR; TCRdb keeps in-frame clones, though not all of them. The data contain around 140,000 clones, about four fifths of them singletons. The sequencing input was PBMCs. The source of these receptors is a woman between 18 and 29 years old in good health and CMV-seropositive.

The rearrangement uses TRBV27 and TRBJ1-5; possibly TRBD1 for D (5 bases). Trimming removed 2 bases at V and 0 bases at J, with 11 bases between. Germline V gene sequence: CDR1 MNHEY, CDR2 SMNVEV (reference sequence). The CDR3 runs 16 residues. CDR3 region: CASSLLGGLSNQPQHF. DNA for the CDR3: TGTGCCAGCAGTTTACTGGGGGGTCTTAGCAATCAGCCCCAGCATTTT.

J is TRBJ1-5 and V is TRBV5-3; a weak D match, TRBD1 (6 bases). TRBV5-3 is labeled an ORF, and its function is uncertain. V lost 2 bases to trimming and J lost 0 bases, with 18 bases between them. The CDR3 is made up of 18 amino acids. CDR3 sequence (DNA): TGTGCCAGAAGCTTTTCCCCACAGGGTCGGGATAGCAATCAGCCCCAGCATTTT. This sequence encodes CARSFSPQGRDSNQPQHF.

V is TRBV10-3 and J is TRBJ1-3; D is ambiguous. The germline V and J ends were trimmed by 0 bases and 6 bases, with 6 bases remaining between them. In germline, CDR1 is ENHRY, CDR2 SYGVKD. This CDR3 spans 13 amino acids. As DNA, the CDR3 is TGTGCCATCAGTGAGTCTGTAATAAACACCATATATTTT. This encodes CAISESVINTIYF.

The chain carries TRBV27 and TRBJ1-6; 8 positions match TRBD1. CDR3 length: 20 residues. Per the germline V gene, CDR1 is MNHEY and CDR2 is SMNVEV (reference sequence). Unmatched junction bases numbered 13, after V lost 3 bases and J lost 0 bases. The CDR3 region has the DNA TGTGCCAGCAGTTTCTTGACCAGGGACAGGCTGAGCTCCTATAATTCACCCCTCCACTTT. Its protein is CASSFLTRDRLSSYNSPLHF.

The rearrangement links TRBV18 to TRBJ1-2, with TRBD1 matching 7 bases. The germline V gene has CDR1 KGHSH and CDR2 LQKENI. The CDR3 totals 14 residues. V lost 3 bases to trimming and J lost 5 bases; unmatched junction nucleotides: 6. CDR3 region: CASSPIEGQYGYTF. CDR3 DNA: TGTGCCAGCTCACCCATTGAGGGACAGTATGGCTACACCTTC.

The V gene is TRBV7-9, the J gene TRBJ1-3; maybe TRBD1 (5 bases). In germline, CDR1 is SEHNR, CDR2 FQNEAQ (reference sequence). V was trimmed by 2 bases and J by 4 bases, leaving 9 bases between them. The CDR3 loop spans 14 amino acids. CDR3 sequence (DNA): TGTGCCAGCAGCTTACAGGGAACGGGAAACACCATATATTTT. Amino acids: CASSLQGTGNTIYF.

The V gene is TRBV2, the J gene TRBJ1-5; possible D gene TRBD1, 5 bases. There are 14 residues in the CDR3. Germline CDR1 and CDR2: SNHLY and FYNNEI. V was cut by 4 bases and J by 1 base, with 8 bases left in between. Written as DNA, the CDR3 is TGTGCCAGCAGTGGGGGGGGAAGCAATCAGCCCCAGCATTTT. Translation: CASSGGGSNQPQHF.

V usage is TRBV30 and J usage is TRBJ1-1; 9 nucleotides align to TRBD1. The CDR3 totals 15 residues. Trimming took 2 bases from V and 6 from J; bases not matched to a gene: 10. Germline V gene lookup returns CDR1 GTSNPN and CDR2 SVGIG (reference sequence). CDR3 in amino acids: CAWSTGTGYVSEAFF. DNA for the CDR3: TGTGCCTGGAGTACCGGGACAGGGTACGTCTCTGAAGCTTTCTTT.

The chain links TRBV5-1 to TRBJ2-1; a possible D gene is TRBD1 (6 bases). Germline V lookup: CDR1 SGHRS, CDR2 YFSETQ. The CDR3 length is 15 residues. Trimming left V 0 bases short and J 2 bases short, with 9 bases between. The CDR3 nucleotides read TGCGCCAGCAGCTTGGTACAGGGAGCCTACAATGAGCAGTTCTTC. It codes for CASSLVQGAYNEQFF. The whole variable domain, remainder taken from reference TRBV5-1 and TRBJ2-1, is KAGVTQTPRYLIKTRGQQVTLSCSPISGHRSVSWYQQTPGQGLQFLFEYFSETQRNKGNFPGRFSGRQFSNSRSEMNVSTLELGDSALYLCASSLVQGAYNEQFFGPGTRLTVL.

This sequence joins TRBV28 and TRBJ2-7; possible D gene TRBD2, 5 bases. The CDR3 runs to 15 residues. The V and J ends lost 4 bases and 3 bases respectively, with 16 bases between them. Germline lookup yields CDR1 MDHEN and CDR2 SYDVKM. In DNA, the CDR3 is TGTGCCAGCAGTTCAGATGGAGGACGACTCTACGAGCAGTACTTC. Protein product: CASSSDGGRLYEQYF.

The rearrangement links TRBV7-9 to TRBJ2-5, with 9 bases that match TRBD2. This CDR3 comprises 14 residues. With 5 bases clipped from V and 3 bases from J, the junction kept 4 bases outside the gene matches. Germline CDR1 and CDR2: SEHNR and FQNEAQ (reference sequence). The CDR3 DNA follows: TGTGCCAGCAGCCTCGTAGCGGGGGAAGAGACCCAGTACTTC. Translating it yields CASSLVAGEETQYF. Full variable domain (rest looked up from reference TRBV7-9 and TRBJ2-5): DTGVSQNPRHKITKRGQNVTFRCDPISEHNRLYWYRQTLGQGPEFLTYFQNEAQLEKSRLLSDRFSAERPKGSFSTLEIQRTEQGDSAMYLCASSLVAGEETQYFGPGTRLLVL.

The rearrangement joins TRBV6-6 to TRBJ2-1; TRBD2 agrees at 14 bases. This CDR3 has 14 amino acids. CDR1 and CDR2 (germline): MNHNY, SVGAGI (reference sequence). With 6 bases clipped from V and 8 bases from J, the junction kept 3 bases outside the gene matches. For the CDR3, the DNA is TGTGCCAGCAGGACTAGCGGGGGGGCATATGAGCAGTTCTTC. This codes for CASRTSGGAYEQFF.

V usage is TRBV7-9 and J usage is TRBJ2-5, with TRBD1 identical over 10 bases. V gave up 5 bases and J gave up 2 bases; unmatched junction bases: 5. Germline-derived CDR1 and CDR2 are SEHNR and FQNEAQ (reference sequence). There are 15 residues in the CDR3. CDR3 residues: CASSRTGGTQETQYF. For the CDR3, the DNA is TGTGCCAGCAGCCGGACAGGGGGGACTCAAGAGACCCAGTACTTC.

The chain joins TRBV4-2 to TRBJ1-5; no clear D gene. The CDR3 contains 15 residues. CDR1 LGHNA and CDR2 YNFKEQ come from the germline V gene. V lost 0 bases and J lost 11, with 17 bases in between. The CDR3 DNA is TGTGCCAGCAGCCAAGATCTGGCAGGCATTACAGCCCAGCATTTT. Encoded protein: CASSQDLAGITAQHF.

This clone has a handful of counts. The genes are TRBV19 and TRBJ2-2; 11 nucleotides align to TRBD1. CDR1 LNHDA and CDR2 SQIVND come from the germline V gene (reference sequence). The trim removed 3 bases at V and 5 bases at J, leaving 5 bases unmatched. The CDR3 contains 16 residues. The CDR3 sequence is CASSIGGTGGTGELFF. The DNA of the CDR3 is TGTGCCAGTAGTATTGGGGGGACAGGGGGAACCGGGGAGCTGTTTTTT.

The genes are TRBV9 and TRBJ1-5; D is uncertain. V lost 10 bases and J 1 base, leaving 21 bases between the germline ends. From germline, CDR1 is SGDLS and CDR2 YYNGEE. The CDR3 sequence is 16 residues long. In DNA, the CDR3 is TGTGCCCCCGAGACTAAATTAGTCGTAAGCAATCAGCCCCAGCATTTT. This sequence encodes CAPETKLVVSNQPQHF.